One and the same sample provided the 7 T cell receptor beta chains below, sequenced in a study of cytomegalovirus exposure and HLA in healthy donors. PCR used 60 Vbeta primers and 13 Jbeta primers. The method was immunoSEQ multiplex PCR; TCRdb's version includes in-frame clones alone and lacks a portion of them. The sample has roughly 160,000 clones, about 72% seen once. Sequenced sample: PBMCs. The receptors come from a man in his thirties or forties in good health and CMV-seropositive.

The chain couples TRBV5-6 to TRBJ2-3; possibly TRBD1 for D (6 bases). The CDR3 covers 17 residues. Trimming cost V 4 bases and J 3 bases, with 21 bases left between them. Germline assignment: CDR1 SGHDT and CDR2 YYEEEE. As DNA, the CDR3 is TGTGCCAGCAGCCGGAGGTGGGGATGGGGGCCGACAGATACGCAGTATTTT. It encodes CASSRRWGWGPTDTQYF.

The chain is built from TRBV6-5 and TRBJ2-1, with a tentative D call TRBD1 (6 bases). This CDR3 has 15 amino acids. The germline V gene has CDR1 MNHEY and CDR2 SVGAGI. The germline V and J ends were trimmed by 4 bases and 8 bases, with 18 bases remaining between them. The DNA for the CDR3 is TGTGCCAGCAGTTGGAGACAGGATTTTTTGTATGAGCAGTTCTTC. It is translated as CASSWRQDFLYEQFF.

This chain joins TRBV7-9 and TRBJ2-7; 7 bases map to TRBD2. CDR3 size: 16 residues. V shed 5 bases, J shed 6 bases, and the junction held 16 bases outside the gene matches. Germline V lookup: CDR1 SEHNR, CDR2 FQNEAQ (reference sequence). CDR3 loop: CASSPRGGRDLAEQYF. The CDR3 region has the DNA TGTGCCAGCAGCCCCCGGGGAGGGAGGGACTTAGCCGAGCAGTACTTC.

There are a few counts of this clone. The junction differs from germline at one of its ends, possibly a read error. J is TRBJ2-1 and V is TRBV4-1; 11 bases are a match to TRBD2. Germline lookup yields CDR1 MGHRA and CDR2 YSYEKL. The CDR3 has 13 amino acids. The CDR3 DNA sequence: TGCGCCAGCAGCCAAGTAGCGGGGGGGCCTCCGGTCTTC. Amino acid sequence: CASSQVAGGPPVF.

This clone was seen more than once but under ten times. This chain uses TRBV6-1 with TRBJ2-6; weak D call: TRBD1 (6 bases). The CDR3 contains 15 residues. CDR1 MNHNS and CDR2 SASEGT come from the germline V gene. V dropped 4 bases and J dropped 2 bases, with 9 bases sitting between them. DNA for the CDR3: TGTGCCAGCAGTGTGGGACAAACTGGGGCCAACGTCCTGACTTTC. It yields the protein CASSVGQTGANVLTF.

The chain couples TRBV11-2 to TRBJ2-7, with a weak D call TRBD1 (5 bases). Germline assignment: CDR1 SGHAT and CDR2 FQNNGV. Trimming removed 5 bases from V and 1 base from J, with 18 bases in between. This CDR3 has 16 residues. CDR3 in DNA: TGTGCCAGCAGCACCTTCGGGCAGGGTCTATCCTACGAGCAGTACTTC. Translated, it gives CASSTFGQGLSYEQYF.

J is TRBJ2-3 and V is TRBV10-2; 14 nucleotides line up with TRBD2. The germline V gene encodes CDR1 WSHSY and CDR2 SAAADI. J was trimmed by 6 bases and V by 6 bases; bases with no gene match: 11. This CDR3 contains 17 residues. CDR3 in amino acids: CASRPGTSGGDTDTQYF. Here the CDR3 DNA reads TGCGCCAGCAGGCCTGGGACTAGCGGGGGTGACACGGATACGCAGTATTTT.